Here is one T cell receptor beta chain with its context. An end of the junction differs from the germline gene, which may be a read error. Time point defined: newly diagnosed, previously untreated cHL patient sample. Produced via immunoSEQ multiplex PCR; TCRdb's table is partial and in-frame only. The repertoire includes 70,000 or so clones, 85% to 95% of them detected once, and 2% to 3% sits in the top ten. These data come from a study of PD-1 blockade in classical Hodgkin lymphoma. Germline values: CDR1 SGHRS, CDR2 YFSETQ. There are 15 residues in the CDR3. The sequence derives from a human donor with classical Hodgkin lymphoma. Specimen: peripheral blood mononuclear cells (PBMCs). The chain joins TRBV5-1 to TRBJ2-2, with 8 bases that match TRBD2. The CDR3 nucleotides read TGCGCCAGCAGGTTGGCGGGAGGCAACACCGGGGAGCTGTTTTTT. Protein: CASRLAGGNTGELFF. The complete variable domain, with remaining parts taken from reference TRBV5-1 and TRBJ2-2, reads KAGVTQTPRYLIKTRGQQVTLSCSPISGHRSVSWYQQTPGQGLQFLFEYFSETQRNKGNFPGRFSGRQFSNSRSEMNVSTLELGDSALYLCASRLAGGNTGELFFGEGSRLTVL.